The rows below give T cell receptor beta chains drawn from one sample of a study of cytomegalovirus exposure and HLA in healthy donors. Profiling relied on immunoSEQ multiplex PCR, and the TCRdb table lists in-frame clones only, not all of them. The sample lists about 190,000 clones, approximately 85% occurring once. Sequences were obtained from PBMCs. The receptors come from a woman under 30 in good health and CMV-seronegative. CDR3s include the opening cysteine and the closing phenylalanine or tryptophan. The order of the fields is clone size, V gene, J gene, D gene, CDR3 DNA, CDR3 protein. The D gene is left open where the match is weak. Some rows mark clone size as missing; the rest say once, few, many or name a class of expanded clone.

.,TRBV5-1,TRBJ1-1,TRBD1,TGCGCCAGCAGCACAACAGGGGGGGAGACTGAAGCTTTCTTT,CASSTTGGETEAFF
.,TRBV25-1,TRBJ2-3,TRBD1,TGTGCCAGCAGCCCCAGACAGGGTAACACAGATACGCAGTATTTT,CASSPRQGNTDTQYF
.,TRBV6-5,TRBJ1-2,.,TGTGCCAGCAGTTACGGGGCATCGGGTGGCTACACCTTC,CASSYGASGGYTF
.,TRBV7-6,TRBJ2-1,.,TGTGCCAGCAGCTTAGGCGACAATTTAAACTCCTACAATGAGCAGTTCTTC,CASSLGDNLNSYNEQFF
.,TRBV28,TRBJ1-1,.,TGTGCCAGCAGTCTTTACAGGGAAAAGAGGAAGACTGAAGCTTTCTTT,CASSLYREKRKTEAFF
.,TRBV28,TRBJ2-2,.,TGTGCCAGCAGTTTATTGACTGTCACCACCGGGGAGCTGTTTTTT,CASSLLTVTTGELFF
.,TRBV2,TRBJ1-2,.,TGTGCCAGCAGTGTGGTGGGGGCCACTTATGGCTACACCTTC,CASSVVGATYGYTF
.,TRBV27,TRBJ1-1,.,TGTGCCAGCAGTTCCTTATACATGAACACTGAAGCTTTCTTT,CASSSLYMNTEAFF
.,TRBV10-3,TRBJ1-4,TRBD1,TGTGCCACGTCGTCGACAGGGATCGCAACTAATGAAAAACTGTTTTTT,CATSSTGIATNEKLFF
.,TRBV5-1,TRBJ2-2,TRBD2,TGCGCCAGCGTGCTCGGGCTAGCGGGCCAAGGCGGGGAGCTGTTTTTT,CASVLGLAGQGGELFF
.,TRBV4-2,TRBJ2-1,TRBD2,TGTGCCAGCAGCCAAGAAGGTGGTGCGGGGGGTTACAATGAGCAGTTCTTC,CASSQEGGAGGYNEQFF
.,TRBV9,TRBJ1-1,.,TGTGCCAGCAGCCCCAGGGGAATCACTGAAGCTTTCTTT,CASSPRGITEAFF
few,TRBV7-9,TRBJ1-6,.,TGTGCCAGCAGCTTAGTATCAGGGCTAGTGGATTCACCCCTCCACTTT,CASSLVSGLVDSPLHF
few,TRBV5-1,TRBJ1-1,.,TGCGCCAGCAGCGTGAAGGGTCGGGGGTGGCAGGGAAAGAACACTGAAGCTTTCTTT,CASSVKGRGWQGKNTEAFF
.,TRBV5-1,TRBJ2-1,TRBD1,TGCGCCAGCAGCCTACTTACAGGGGGTCGGGGCAATGAGCAGTTCTTC,CASSLLTGGRGNEQFF
.,TRBV7-3,TRBJ2-5,.,TGTGCCAGCAGCTTAAGTTATCGGGAGACCCAGTACTTC,CASSLSYRETQYF
.,TRBV9,TRBJ2-2,.,TGTGCCAGCAGCGTAGGCACTGCCGGGGAGCTGTTTTTT,CASSVGTAGELFF
.,TRBV6-1,TRBJ2-1,.,TGTGCCAGCAGTGTCAGGGGACCCCCGAGCTCCTACAATGAGCAGTTCTTC,CASSVRGPPSSYNEQFF
.,TRBV11-2,TRBJ2-3,.,TGTGCCAGCAGCTCGGGGGACACGCAGTATTTT,CASSSGDTQYF
few,TRBV27,TRBJ1-2,.,TGTGCCAGCAGTCATGGGAGGGAGGACTATGGCTACACCTTC,CASSHGREDYGYTF
.,TRBV9,TRBJ1-6,TRBD1,TGTGCCAGCAGCAACGGAGGGGGCAGAAATAATTCACCCCTCCACTTT,CASSNGGGRNNSPLHF
.,TRBV10-3,TRBJ2-2,TRBD2,TGTGCCATCAGTAGCCGGGGGGTGAGCACCGGGGAGCTGTTTTTT,CAISSRGVSTGELFF
few,TRBV27,TRBJ1-5,TRBD1,TGTGCCAGCAGTTTGGGGCAGGGGGCAGGTCAGCCCCAGCATTTT,CASSLGQGAGQPQHF
.,TRBV7-8,TRBJ2-3,TRBD2,TGTGCCAGCAGCGCTCTAGCGGGGGGTTTTGGCACAGATACGCAGTATTTT,CASSALAGGFGTDTQYF
.,TRBV30,TRBJ2-1,.,TGTGCCTGGGTCCGCGGGACTGACTACAATGAGCAGTTCTTC,CAWVRGTDYNEQFF